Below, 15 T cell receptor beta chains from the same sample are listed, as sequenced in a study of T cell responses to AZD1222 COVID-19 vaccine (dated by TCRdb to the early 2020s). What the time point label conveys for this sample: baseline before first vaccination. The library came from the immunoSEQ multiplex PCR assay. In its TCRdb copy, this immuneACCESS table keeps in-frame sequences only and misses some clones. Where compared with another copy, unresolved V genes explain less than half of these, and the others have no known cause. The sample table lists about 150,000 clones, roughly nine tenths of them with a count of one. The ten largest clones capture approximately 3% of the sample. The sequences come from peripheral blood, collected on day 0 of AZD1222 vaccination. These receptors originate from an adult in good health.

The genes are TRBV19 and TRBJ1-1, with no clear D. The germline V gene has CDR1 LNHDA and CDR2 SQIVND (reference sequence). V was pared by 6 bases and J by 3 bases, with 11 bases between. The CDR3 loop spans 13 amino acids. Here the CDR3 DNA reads TGTGCCAGTAGAACGGTAAGGGACACTGAAGCTTTCTTT. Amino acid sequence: CASRTVRDTEAFF.

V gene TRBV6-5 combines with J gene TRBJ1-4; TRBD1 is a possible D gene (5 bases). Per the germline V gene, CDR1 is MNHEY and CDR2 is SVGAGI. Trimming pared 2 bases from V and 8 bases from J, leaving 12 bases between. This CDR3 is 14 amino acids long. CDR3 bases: TGTGCCAGCAGTTACGACCTCAGGGACGAAAAACTGTTTTTT. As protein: CASSYDLRDEKLFF.

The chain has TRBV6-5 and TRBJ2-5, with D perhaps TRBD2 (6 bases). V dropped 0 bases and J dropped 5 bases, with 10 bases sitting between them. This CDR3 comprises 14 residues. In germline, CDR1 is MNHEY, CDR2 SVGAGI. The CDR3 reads CASSYSASGETQYF. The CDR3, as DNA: TGTGCCAGCAGTTACTCTGCCAGCGGGGAGACCCAGTACTTC.

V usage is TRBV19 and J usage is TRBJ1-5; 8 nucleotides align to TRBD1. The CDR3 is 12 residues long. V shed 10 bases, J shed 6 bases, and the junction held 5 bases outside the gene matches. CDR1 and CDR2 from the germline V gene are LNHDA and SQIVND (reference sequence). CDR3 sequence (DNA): TGTGCCACAACAGGGGGTGCTCAGCCCCAGCATTTT. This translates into CATTGGAQPQHF.

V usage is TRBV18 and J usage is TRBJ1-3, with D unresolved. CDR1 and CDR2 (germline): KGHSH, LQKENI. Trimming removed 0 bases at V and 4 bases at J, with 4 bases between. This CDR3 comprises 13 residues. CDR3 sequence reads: CASSPPIGNTIYF. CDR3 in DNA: TGTGCCAGCTCACCACCAATAGGAAACACCATATATTTT.

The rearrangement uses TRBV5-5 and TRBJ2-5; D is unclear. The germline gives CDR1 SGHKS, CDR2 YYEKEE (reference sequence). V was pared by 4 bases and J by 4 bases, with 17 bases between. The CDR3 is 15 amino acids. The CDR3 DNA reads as TGTGCCAGCAGCCGGCGGAGCAACTCGGGAGAGACCCAGTACTTC. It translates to CASSRRSNSGETQYF.

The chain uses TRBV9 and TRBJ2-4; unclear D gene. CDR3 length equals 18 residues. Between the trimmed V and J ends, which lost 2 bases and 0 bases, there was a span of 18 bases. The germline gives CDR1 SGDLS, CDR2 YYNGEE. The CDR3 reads CASSVATEPSLAKNIQYF. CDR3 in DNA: TGTGCCAGCAGCGTGGCGACGGAACCTTCACTAGCCAAAAACATTCAGTACTTC. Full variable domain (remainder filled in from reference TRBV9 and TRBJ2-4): DSGVTQTPKHLITATGQRVTLRCSPRSGDLSVYWYQQSLDQGLQFLIQYYNGEERAKGNILERFSAQQFPDLHSELNLSSLELGDSALYFCASSVATEPSLAKNIQYFGAGTRLSVL.

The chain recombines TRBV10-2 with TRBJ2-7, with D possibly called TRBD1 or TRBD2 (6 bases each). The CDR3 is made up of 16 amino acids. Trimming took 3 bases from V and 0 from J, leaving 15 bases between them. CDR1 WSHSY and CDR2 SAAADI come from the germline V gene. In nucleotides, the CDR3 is TGCGCCAGCAGTGACGGTCTAGGGGGGAGCTCCTACGAGCAGTACTTC. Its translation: CASSDGLGGSSYEQYF.

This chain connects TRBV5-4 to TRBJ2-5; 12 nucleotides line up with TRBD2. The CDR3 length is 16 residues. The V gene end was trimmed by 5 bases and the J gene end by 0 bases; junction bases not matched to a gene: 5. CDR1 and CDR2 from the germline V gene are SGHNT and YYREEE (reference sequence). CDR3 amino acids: CASSYRLAGDQETQYF. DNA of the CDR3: TGTGCCAGCAGTTATCGACTAGCGGGGGACCAAGAGACCCAGTACTTC.

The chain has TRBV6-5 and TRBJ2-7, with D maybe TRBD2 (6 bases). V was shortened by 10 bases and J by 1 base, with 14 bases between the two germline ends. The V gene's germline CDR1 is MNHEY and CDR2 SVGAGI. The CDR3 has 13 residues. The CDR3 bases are TGTGCCATTAAGATCGGGGGTTCCTACGAGCAGTACTTC. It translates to CAIKIGGSYEQYF.

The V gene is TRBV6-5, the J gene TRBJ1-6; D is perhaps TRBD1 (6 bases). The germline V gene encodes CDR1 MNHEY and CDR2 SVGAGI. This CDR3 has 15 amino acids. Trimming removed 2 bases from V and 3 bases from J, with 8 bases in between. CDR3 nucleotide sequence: TGTGCCAGCAGTTACGAGGGGGACTATAATTCACCCCTCCACTTT. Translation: CASSYEGDYNSPLHF.

This CDR3 is CASSPAPGQAGDGELFF. The CDR3 DNA reads as TGTGCCAGCAGCCCTGCCCCGGGACAGGCGGGGGACGGGGAGCTGTTTTTT. This sequence joins TRBV5-4 and TRBJ2-2, with D maybe TRBD1 (8 bases). Germline V gives CDR1 SGHNT, CDR2 YYREEE (reference sequence). This CDR3 comprises 17 residues. Deletions cut 4 bases from V and 7 bases from J, with 23 bases between.

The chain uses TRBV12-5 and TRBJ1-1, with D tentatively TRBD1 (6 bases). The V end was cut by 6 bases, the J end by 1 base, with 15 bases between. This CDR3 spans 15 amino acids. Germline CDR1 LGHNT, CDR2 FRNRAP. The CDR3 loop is CASGRDRNKNTEAFF. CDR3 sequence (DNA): TGTGCTAGTGGACGAGACAGGAACAAGAACACTGAAGCTTTCTTT.

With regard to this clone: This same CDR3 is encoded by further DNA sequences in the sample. The CDR3 region is CASSQGYQETQYF. In nucleotides, the CDR3 is TGTGCCAGCAGCCAGGGCTACCAAGAGACCCAGTACTTC. The chain uses TRBV4-2 and TRBJ2-5, with D hard to call. The CDR3 has 13 residues. CDR1 and CDR2 from the germline V gene are LGHNA and YNFKEQ. Trimming took 3 bases from V and 0 from J, leaving 5 bases between them.

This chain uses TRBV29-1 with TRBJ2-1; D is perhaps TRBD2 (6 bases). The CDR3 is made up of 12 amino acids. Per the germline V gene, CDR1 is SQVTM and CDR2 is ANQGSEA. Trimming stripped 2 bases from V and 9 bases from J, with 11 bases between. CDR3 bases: TGCAGCGTTGAAAAGGCGGGGAGTGAGCAGTTCTTC. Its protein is CSVEKAGSEQFF.